The 19 T cell receptor beta chains below were found in one sample sequenced in a study of T-cell reconstitution after alpha-beta-depleted transplantation in children. A library of TCRbeta sequences, prepared with unique molecular identifiers, was generated. TCRdb itself ran the PCR reads through MiXCR, one entry per CDR3 protein. The sample has a few hundred thousand distinct CDR3 sequences, 10% to 15% seen once; the top ten hold 2.2%. The sequencing here drew on PBMCs, mostly from graft donor cells, taken 360 days after TCRalphabeta/CD19-depleted stem cell transplant. The receptors were sampled from a male patient aged 5 to 17 who had a stem cell transplant for acute myeloid leukemia, so the T cells may come from the graft donor.

This chain joins TRBV20-1 and TRBJ2-7; D is unresolved. The germline V and J ends were trimmed by 0 bases and 0 bases, with 12 bases remaining between them. The germline gives CDR1 DFQATT, CDR2 SNEGSKA (reference sequence). The CDR3 consists of 15 residues. The CDR3 region has the DNA TGCAGTGCTAGAGATACCTTCGATTACTCCTACGAGCAGTACTTC. Translation gives CSARDTFDYSYEQYF.

The sample holds a few counts of this clonotype. This rearrangement joins TRBV11-2 to TRBJ2-1; TRBD2 agrees at 11 bases. This CDR3 is 15 amino acids long. Germline CDR1 SGHAT, CDR2 FQNNGV. The V segment lost 3 bases and the J segment 7 bases; nucleotides outside the gene matches: 5. The DNA of the CDR3 is TGTGCCAGCAGCTTGACTAGCGGGAATATGAATGAGCAGTTCTTC. Translated, it gives CASSLTSGNMNEQFF.

This clonotype has more than one count but fewer than ten. V and J are TRBV7-2 and TRBJ2-1; 8 bases line up with TRBD1. Trimming removed 4 bases from V and 5 bases from J; junction bases left unmatched: 7. CDR3 size: 15 residues. Germline V gives CDR1 SGHTA, CDR2 FQGNSA. Here the CDR3 DNA reads TGTGCCAGCAGCTGGGGACAGGTGGTCGACAATGAGCAGTTCTTC. Encoded protein: CASSWGQVVDNEQFF.

This chain links TRBV10-3 with TRBJ2-1, with TRBD1 as a possible D gene (5 bases). The CDR3 covers 17 residues. Germline V lookup: CDR1 ENHRY, CDR2 SYGVKD. Trimming took off 5 bases at V and 4 bases at J, with 21 bases between the two ends. Here the CDR3 DNA reads TGTGCCATCAGTCCCTCCTCCGACAGACATTATTACAATGAGCAGTTCTTC. Amino acid sequence: CAISPSSDRHYYNEQFF.

This clonotype was observed a handful of times. The chain couples TRBV12-3 or TRBV12-4 to TRBJ2-5; 11 bases are shared with TRBD2. The CDR3 extends over 14 amino acids. Trimming cost V 6 bases and J 5 bases; bases outside gene matches: 5. CDR3 DNA sequence: TGTGCCAGCAGCCCCGTAGCGGGAGGGGAGACCCAGTACTTC. It yields the protein CASSPVAGGETQYF.

Ten or more counts support this clonotype. The rearrangement uses TRBV6-2 or TRBV6-3 and TRBJ2-5; D is perhaps TRBD2 (5 bases). Germline-derived CDR1 and CDR2 are MNHEY and SVGEGT. The CDR3 spans 14 residues. V was shortened by 6 bases and J by 2 bases, with 13 bases between the two germline ends. Here the CDR3 DNA reads TGTGCCAGCAGGCTCACTAGGAATCAAGAGACCCAGTACTTC. Translating it yields CASRLTRNQETQYF.

On this clonotype: Being one base from a much bigger clone, this may be a read error. V usage is TRBV11-2 and J usage is TRBJ1-6; TRBD1 matches at 7 bases. CDR1 is SGHAT and CDR2 is FQNNGV in the germline V gene. CDR3 length: 15 residues. Written as DNA, the CDR3 is TGTTCCAGCAGCTCGACAGGGAATGGCAATTCACCCCTCCACTTT. As protein: CSSSSTGNGNSPLHF.

The rearrangement joins TRBV6-2 or TRBV6-3 to TRBJ2-7; D unresolved. Germline V gene sequence: CDR1 MNHEY, CDR2 SVGEGT. This CDR3 is built from 14 residues. V was pared by 4 bases and J by 3 bases, with 13 bases between. In nucleotides, the CDR3 is TGTGCCAGCAGTTTCTACCTAGAGTACTACGAGCAGTACTTC. It translates to CASSFYLEYYEQYF.

This rearrangement joins TRBV18 to TRBJ1-1, with D hard to call. Deletions cut 4 bases from V and 1 base from J, with 4 bases between. Germline CDR1 and CDR2: KGHSH and LQKENI. The CDR3 sequence is 12 residues long. CDR3 region: CASSHGNTEAFF. CDR3 in DNA: TGTGCCAGCTCACATGGGAACACTGAAGCTTTCTTT.

This clonotype was picked up a small number of times. The rearrangement links TRBV9 to TRBJ2-7; D is unresolved. Trimming stripped 0 bases from V and 3 bases from J, with 16 bases between. Germline V gene sequence: CDR1 SGDLS, CDR2 YYNGEE. CDR3 length equals 16 residues. The CDR3 coding sequence is TGTGCCAGCAGCGTAGAACCCATGAGCGTGGGCTACGAGCAGTACTTC. Amino acids: CASSVEPMSVGYEQYF.

As to this clonotype: A much larger clone lies one base from this, so it may be a read error. This rearrangement joins TRBV28 to TRBJ2-1, with TRBD2 matching 7 bases. Trimming at V came to 8 bases and at J to 11 bases, leaving 6 bases not matched to a gene. The CDR3 is made up of 11 amino acids. The germline V gene encodes CDR1 MDHEN and CDR2 SYDVKM. The CDR3 bases are TGTGCCAGCGGACTAGTCGATCAGCAGTTCTTC. Its translation: CASGLVDQQFF.

The J gene is TRBJ2-7, the V gene TRBV10-3, with D hard to call. V dropped 4 bases and J dropped 3 bases, with 7 bases sitting between them. Germline values: CDR1 ENHRY, CDR2 SYGVKD. This CDR3 spans 12 amino acids. CDR3 DNA sequence: TGTGCCATCAGTGGGCTACGCTACGAGCAGTACTTC. Translated: CAISGLRYEQYF.

J is TRBJ2-1 and V is TRBV28; 9 nucleotides line up with TRBD2. This CDR3 has 17 residues. Germline V gene lookup returns CDR1 MDHEN and CDR2 SYDVKM. V gave up 6 bases and J gave up 2 bases; unmatched junction bases: 11. CDR3 DNA: TGTGCCAGCAGCCTCCCGCCTAGCGGGACCCCCTACAATGAGCAGTTCTTC. This gives the protein CASSLPPSGTPYNEQFF.

There are a few counts of this clonotype. The chain uses TRBV4-3 and TRBJ2-7; possible D gene TRBD1, 6 bases. Germline CDR1 and CDR2: LGHNA and YSLEER. The CDR3 totals 15 residues. The ends were cut back, 1 base at V and 7 bases at J, with 17 bases in the middle. This CDR3 reads CASSQAGDTMSEQYF. CDR3 coding DNA: TGCGCCAGCAGCCAAGCCGGGGACACCATGTCTGAGCAGTACTTC.

This clonotype was seen ten or more times. J is TRBJ2-1 and V is TRBV29-1; TRBD2 might be the D (7 bases). This CDR3 contains 13 residues. CDR1 is SQVTM, CDR2 ANQGSEA, per germline. Trimming removed 5 bases from V and 2 bases from J, with 10 bases in between. The CDR3 nucleotides read TGCAGCGTTAGGGGGGGAACCTACAATGAGCAGTTCTTC. Translation: CSVRGGTYNEQFF.

Many counts were recorded for this clonotype. The V call is TRBV11-1, the J call TRBJ2-2; D is uncertain. With 2 bases removed from V and 2 bases from J, the gap between germline ends came to 9 bases. This CDR3 has 15 residues. From germline, CDR1 is SGHAT and CDR2 FQDESV (reference sequence). The CDR3 nucleotides are TGTGCCAGCAGCTTAAAGGGCTCTAACACCGGGGAGCTGTTTTTT. Its protein is CASSLKGSNTGELFF.

There are a few counts of this clonotype. The rearrangement joins TRBV18 to TRBJ2-1; no definite D call. Germline lookup yields CDR1 KGHSH and CDR2 LQKENI. The CDR3 is 11 amino acids. V lost 3 bases and J lost 10, with 7 bases in between. The CDR3 protein is CASSPSTEQFF. In DNA form, the CDR3 reads TGTGCCAGCTCACCCAGCACAGAGCAGTTCTTC.

This chain uses TRBV12-3 or TRBV12-4 with TRBJ2-1, with D maybe TRBD2 (6 bases). The CDR3 length is 13 residues. Trimming took off 8 bases at V and 6 bases at J, with 14 bases between the two ends. CDR3 in DNA: TGTGCCAGCGGGACTCTACGAGGCAATGAGCAGTTCTTC. It is translated as CASGTLRGNEQFF.

This clonotype was detected only a few times. This chain's CDR3 is CSAREEGYEQYF. CDR3 coding DNA: TGCAGTGCTAGGGAGGAGGGGTACGAGCAGTACTTC. J is TRBJ2-7 and V is TRBV20-1; D is perhaps TRBD2 (6 bases). Germline CDR1 and CDR2: DFQATT and SNEGSKA (reference sequence). The CDR3 contains 12 residues. Trimming cost V 3 bases and J 4 bases, with 10 bases left between them.